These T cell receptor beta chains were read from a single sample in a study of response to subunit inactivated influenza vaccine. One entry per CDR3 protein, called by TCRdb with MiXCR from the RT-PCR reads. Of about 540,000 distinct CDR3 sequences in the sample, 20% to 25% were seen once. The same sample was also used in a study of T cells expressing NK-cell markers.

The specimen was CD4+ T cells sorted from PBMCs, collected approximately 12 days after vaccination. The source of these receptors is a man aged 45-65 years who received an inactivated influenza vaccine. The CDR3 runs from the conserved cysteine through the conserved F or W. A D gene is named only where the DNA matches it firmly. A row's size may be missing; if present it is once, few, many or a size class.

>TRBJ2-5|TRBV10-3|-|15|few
CAISEALLDQETQYF
TGTGCCATCAGTGAGGCACTACTAGACCAAGAGACCCAGTACTTC
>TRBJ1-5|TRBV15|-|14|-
CATSRKDNNQPQHF
TGTGCCACCAGCAGGAAGGACAACAATCAGCCCCAGCATTTT
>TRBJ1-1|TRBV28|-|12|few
CASRKTPLGAFF
TGTGCCAGCAGGAAGACACCCCTAGGAGCTTTCTTT
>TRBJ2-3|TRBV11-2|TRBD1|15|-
CASTLRGGGTDTQYF
TGTGCCAGCACCTTAAGAGGGGGCGGCACAGATACGCAGTATTTT
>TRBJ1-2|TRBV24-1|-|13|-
CATSEGNDYGYTF
TGTGCCACCAGTGAGGGAAATGACTATGGCTACACCTTC
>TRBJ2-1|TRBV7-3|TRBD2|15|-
CASSTRLAGVNEQFF
TGTGCCAGCAGCACCCGACTAGCGGGAGTCAATGAGCAGTTCTTC
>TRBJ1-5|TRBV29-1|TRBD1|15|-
CSVSTGTGSRQPQHF
TGCAGCGTTTCTACAGGGACAGGGTCGAGACAGCCCCAGCATTTT
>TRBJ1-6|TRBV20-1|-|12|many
CSARDRGSPLHF
TGCAGTGCTAGGGACAGAGGATCACCCCTCCACTTT
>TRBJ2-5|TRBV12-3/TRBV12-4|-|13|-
CASSWTRRETQYF
TGTGCCAGCAGCTGGACACGGCGAGAGACCCAGTACTTC
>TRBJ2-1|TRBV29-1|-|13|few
CSATISSYNEQFF
TGCAGCGCAACTATAAGCTCCTACAATGAGCAGTTCTTC
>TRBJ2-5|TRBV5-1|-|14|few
CASSLQDTQETQYF
TGCGCCAGCAGTCTCCAGGACACCCAAGAGACCCAGTACTTC
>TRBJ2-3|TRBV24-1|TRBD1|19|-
CATSDPGQGIGLPTDTQYF
TGTGCCACCAGTGATCCCGGACAGGGAATAGGGCTCCCCACAGATACGCAGTATTTT
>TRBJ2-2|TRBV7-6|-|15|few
CASSLVDGVFGELFF
TGTGCCAGCAGCTTAGTCGACGGGGTTTTCGGGGAGCTGTTTTTT
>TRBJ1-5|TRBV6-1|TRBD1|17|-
CASAGTGGPPSYQPQHF
TGTGCCAGCGCCGGGACAGGGGGTCCACCCTCGTATCAGCCCCAGCATTTT
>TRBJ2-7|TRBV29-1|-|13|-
CSVKGTLSYEQYF
TGCAGCGTCAAGGGGACCCTCTCCTACGAGCAGTACTTC
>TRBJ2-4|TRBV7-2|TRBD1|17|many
CASSLALTGAYKNIQYF
TGTGCCAGCAGCTTAGCACTGACAGGGGCTTACAAAAACATTCAGTACTTC
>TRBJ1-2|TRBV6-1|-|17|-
CASRSIGAGRAKYGYTF
TGTGCCAGCAGATCTATCGGAGCCGGGAGGGCTAAGTATGGCTACACCTTC
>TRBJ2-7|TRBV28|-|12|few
CASSGGSHEQYF
TGTGCCAGCAGTGGGGGGTCCCACGAGCAGTACTTC
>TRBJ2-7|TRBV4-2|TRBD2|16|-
CASSHSSGSSPYEQYF
TGTGCCAGCAGCCATTCTAGCGGGAGTTCCCCCTACGAGCAGTACTTC
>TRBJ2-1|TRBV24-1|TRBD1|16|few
CATSDLVPGGLNEQFF
TGTGCCACCAGTGATTTGGTCCCAGGGGGCTTAAATGAGCAGTTCTTC
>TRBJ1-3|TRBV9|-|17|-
CASSVAGDRTSGNTIYF
TGTGCCAGCAGCGTAGCCGGAGACAGAACCTCTGGAAACACCATATATTTT
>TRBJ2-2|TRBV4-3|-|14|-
CASSQGGRAGELFF
TGCGCCAGCAGCCAAGGGGGCAGGGCCGGGGAGCTGTTTTTT